This T cell receptor beta chain was found in a study of graft-versus-host responses after intestinal transplantation. Across the whole study: Every recipient had anti-thymocyte globulin induction and three to four years of tacrolimus plus steroids.

Graft-derived tissue was subjected to processing to liberate intraepithelial and lamina propria lymphocytes. Generated by immunoSEQ multiplex PCR, the TCRdb table keeps only in-frame clones and is missing some. The table lists more than 3,500 clones, 70% to 80% of them singletons. This clone was observed a single time. CDR3 length equals 18 residues. J was trimmed by 6 bases and V by 0 bases; bases with no gene match: 14. The origin of this receptor is a human patient who received an intestinal transplant, so some T cells may come from the graft donor. Sequences were derived from ileum tissue, sampled 9 days after transplant. J is TRBJ1-2 and V is TRBV23-1, with TRBD1 matching 9 bases. TRBV23-1 is marked as an open reading frame, function uncertain. CDR3 in amino acids: CASSQSGCGTGKCDGYTF. CDR3 bases: TGCGCCAGCAGTCAATCTGGTTGTGGGACAGGGAAGTGTGATGGCTACACCTTC.